These T cell receptor beta chains were read from a single sample in a study of control samples from healthy donors and cancer patients. Clones were read by immunoSEQ multiplex PCR, and TCRdb kept only the in-frame ones, dropping some. The table lists 100,000 to 150,000 clones, about 90% of them singletons. Sequenced material: blood. The source is a man younger than 35 in good health. Each CDR3 is given with its conserved first and last residue. The order of the fields is D gene, V gene, clone size, J gene, CDR3 DNA, CDR3 protein. The D gene is left open where the match is weak. Not every row has a clone size; where given, it reads once, few, many or a size class.

d_call: TRBD2
v_call: TRBV27
clone_size: once
j_call: TRBJ2-1
cdr3_nt: TGTGCCAGCAGTGTAACTTCGACTAGCGGGAGTATCTACAATGAGCAGTTCTTC
cdr3_aa: CASSVTSTSGSIYNEQFF

d_call: TRBD1
v_call: TRBV6-6
clone_size: once
j_call: TRBJ1-1
cdr3_nt: TGTGCCAGCAATGGACAGGGAAATCGCCCTGAAGCTTTCTTT
cdr3_aa: CASNGQGNRPEAFF

d_call: TRBD1
v_call: TRBV18
clone_size: .
j_call: TRBJ1-1
cdr3_nt: TGTGCCAGCTCACCATTCGGGACAGCGAACACTGAAGCTTTCTTT
cdr3_aa: CASSPFGTANTEAFF

d_call: TRBD2
v_call: TRBV10-2
clone_size: .
j_call: TRBJ2-3
cdr3_nt: TGCGCCAGCAGTAAAACGACTTCCGGGACTAGCATAAGCGCAGATACGCAGTATTTT
cdr3_aa: CASSKTTSGTSISADTQYF

d_call: TRBD1
v_call: TRBV18
clone_size: .
j_call: TRBJ1-1
cdr3_nt: TGTGCCAGCTCACCTTTCGACAGGGCTTACACTGAAGCTTTCTTT
cdr3_aa: CASSPFDRAYTEAFF

d_call: TRBD2
v_call: TRBV2
clone_size: .
j_call: TRBJ2-7
cdr3_nt: TGTGCCAGCGAGGGGTGGACTAGCGGGAGAGACGAGCAGTACTTC
cdr3_aa: CASEGWTSGRDEQYF

d_call: .
v_call: TRBV5-1
clone_size: .
j_call: TRBJ2-1
cdr3_nt: TGCGCCAGCAGCTTGTGGGTCGACGTGGGGGCAGGTGAGCAGTTCTTC
cdr3_aa: CASSLWVDVGAGEQFF

d_call: TRBD2
v_call: TRBV7-9
clone_size: .
j_call: TRBJ2-3
cdr3_nt: TGTGCCAGCAGCGCAATAGCGGGAGGGTACGATACGCAGTATTTT
cdr3_aa: CASSAIAGGYDTQYF

d_call: .
v_call: TRBV5-1
clone_size: .
j_call: TRBJ2-5
cdr3_nt: TGCGCCAGCAGCGCTCCTGGGGTCGGACTACAACAAGAGACCCAGTACTTC
cdr3_aa: CASSAPGVGLQQETQYF

d_call: .
v_call: TRBV11-2
clone_size: .
j_call: TRBJ2-7
cdr3_nt: TGTGCCAGCAGCTTTCTAGCTAGTCGATCCTACGAGCAGTACTTC
cdr3_aa: CASSFLASRSYEQYF

d_call: TRBD1
v_call: TRBV14
clone_size: .
j_call: TRBJ2-1
cdr3_nt: TGTGCCAGCAGCAGAACAGGGGGCAATGAGCAGTTCTTC
cdr3_aa: CASSRTGGNEQFF

d_call: TRBD1
v_call: TRBV28
clone_size: few
j_call: TRBJ2-3
cdr3_nt: TGTGCCAGCAGTTTGGGACAGGCGAGCACAGATACGCAGTATTTT
cdr3_aa: CASSLGQASTDTQYF

d_call: .
v_call: TRBV5-6
clone_size: .
j_call: TRBJ1-1
cdr3_nt: TGTGCCAGCAGCCCCCAGGGCAGTGAAGCTTTCTTT
cdr3_aa: CASSPQGSEAFF

d_call: .
v_call: TRBV12-5
clone_size: once
j_call: TRBJ2-3
cdr3_nt: TGTGCTAGTGGTTTGTCTGCTCGGGGCACAGATACGCAGTATTTT
cdr3_aa: CASGLSARGTDTQYF

d_call: .
v_call: TRBV10-1
clone_size: .
j_call: TRBJ2-3
cdr3_nt: TGCGCCAGCAGTGAGTCGTCGGTGAGCACAGATACGCAGTATTTT
cdr3_aa: CASSESSVSTDTQYF

d_call: TRBD1
v_call: TRBV9
clone_size: .
j_call: TRBJ1-4
cdr3_nt: TGTGCCAGCAGCGCTAGAACAGGGGACGCTAATGAAAAACTGTTTTTT
cdr3_aa: CASSARTGDANEKLFF

d_call: TRBD2
v_call: TRBV27
clone_size: .
j_call: TRBJ2-1
cdr3_nt: TGTGCCAGCAGTTCGGGACTAGCGGGAATAGTTGGTGAGCAGTTCTTC
cdr3_aa: CASSSGLAGIVGEQFF

d_call: .
v_call: TRBV18
clone_size: .
j_call: TRBJ1-1
cdr3_nt: TGTGCCAGCTCACCAAATGAGGGGGTTATGAACACTGAAGCTTTCTTT
cdr3_aa: CASSPNEGVMNTEAFF

d_call: TRBD2
v_call: TRBV7-9
clone_size: .
j_call: TRBJ2-7
cdr3_nt: TGTGCCAGCAGCTTATCGCGGGAGCTGTTCTACGAGCAGTACTTC
cdr3_aa: CASSLSRELFYEQYF

d_call: .
v_call: TRBV4-1
clone_size: few
j_call: TRBJ1-5
cdr3_nt: TGCGCCAGCAGCCAAGAGCCTCAAGGGAATCAGCCCCAGCATTTT
cdr3_aa: CASSQEPQGNQPQHF

d_call: .
v_call: TRBV10-3
clone_size: .
j_call: TRBJ1-3
cdr3_nt: TGTGCCATCAGTGATGCACGGGCCGCTGGAAACACCATATATTTT
cdr3_aa: CAISDARAAGNTIYF

d_call: TRBD1
v_call: TRBV7-9
clone_size: .
j_call: TRBJ1-3
cdr3_nt: TGTGCCAGCAGCTCGGCTAGACAGGGGGGGTCTGGAAACACCATATATTTT
cdr3_aa: CASSSARQGGSGNTIYF

d_call: .
v_call: TRBV21-1
clone_size: .
j_call: TRBJ2-3
cdr3_nt: TGTGCCAGCAGCAAAGAGAAGCAGAACTCTTCTAGCACAGATACGCAGTATTTT
cdr3_aa: CASSKEKQNSSSTDTQYF

d_call: .
v_call: TRBV11-3
clone_size: .
j_call: TRBJ2-7
cdr3_nt: TGTGCCAGCAGCGCGGGACAGTCGAACCACGAGCAGTACTTC
cdr3_aa: CASSAGQSNHEQYF

d_call: .
v_call: TRBV5-1
clone_size: .
j_call: TRBJ2-5
cdr3_nt: TGCGCCAGCAGCTTGGACGGGACACCGCCGGAGACCCAGTACTTC
cdr3_aa: CASSLDGTPPETQYF

d_call: .
v_call: TRBV6-2/TRBV6-3
clone_size: .
j_call: TRBJ1-1
cdr3_nt: TGTGCCAGCGGTTTAGGGATGAACACTGAAGCTTTCTTT
cdr3_aa: CASGLGMNTEAFF

d_call: TRBD1
v_call: TRBV11-2
clone_size: .
j_call: TRBJ2-1
cdr3_nt: TGTGCCACCAGACAGGGGAACTACAATGAGCAGTTCTTC
cdr3_aa: CATRQGNYNEQFF

d_call: TRBD2
v_call: TRBV4-1
clone_size: .
j_call: TRBJ2-5
cdr3_nt: TGCGCCAGCAGCCAAGTGGATAGGCAGCTCGGACTAGCGGGATTGCAAGAGACCCAGTACTTC
cdr3_aa: CASSQVDRQLGLAGLQETQYF

d_call: TRBD1
v_call: TRBV7-9
clone_size: .
j_call: TRBJ1-5
cdr3_nt: TGTGCCAGCAGCTTAGGGGGGACAGACAATCAGCCCCAGCATTTT
cdr3_aa: CASSLGGTDNQPQHF

d_call: .
v_call: TRBV5-1
clone_size: .
j_call: TRBJ1-1
cdr3_nt: TGCGCCAGCAGCTTGGCCGGATTACCACAGGGATGGGGCACTGAAGCTTTCTTT
cdr3_aa: CASSLAGLPQGWGTEAFF

d_call: .
v_call: TRBV20-1
clone_size: .
j_call: TRBJ2-7
cdr3_nt: TGCAGTGCTAGTAGGGCGCGGGCGGGGAGACTCTACGAGCAGTACTTC
cdr3_aa: CSASRARAGRLYEQYF

d_call: .
v_call: TRBV28
clone_size: .
j_call: TRBJ2-7
cdr3_nt: TGTGCCAGCAGGGGGACAGCTCGGACTAAATCCTACGAGCAGTACTTC
cdr3_aa: CASRGTARTKSYEQYF

d_call: .
v_call: TRBV6-5
clone_size: .
j_call: TRBJ1-2
cdr3_nt: TGTGCCAGCAGTTACTCCGGGTTTGGCTACACCTTC
cdr3_aa: CASSYSGFGYTF

d_call: .
v_call: TRBV10-2
clone_size: .
j_call: TRBJ1-5
cdr3_nt: TGCGCCAGCAGTTTGGACCCCTTTAGCAATCAGCCCCAGCATTTT
cdr3_aa: CASSLDPFSNQPQHF

d_call: TRBD1
v_call: TRBV6-1
clone_size: .
j_call: TRBJ1-4
cdr3_nt: TGTGCCAGCAGTGACAGGGGGCATGAAAAACTGTTTTTT
cdr3_aa: CASSDRGHEKLFF